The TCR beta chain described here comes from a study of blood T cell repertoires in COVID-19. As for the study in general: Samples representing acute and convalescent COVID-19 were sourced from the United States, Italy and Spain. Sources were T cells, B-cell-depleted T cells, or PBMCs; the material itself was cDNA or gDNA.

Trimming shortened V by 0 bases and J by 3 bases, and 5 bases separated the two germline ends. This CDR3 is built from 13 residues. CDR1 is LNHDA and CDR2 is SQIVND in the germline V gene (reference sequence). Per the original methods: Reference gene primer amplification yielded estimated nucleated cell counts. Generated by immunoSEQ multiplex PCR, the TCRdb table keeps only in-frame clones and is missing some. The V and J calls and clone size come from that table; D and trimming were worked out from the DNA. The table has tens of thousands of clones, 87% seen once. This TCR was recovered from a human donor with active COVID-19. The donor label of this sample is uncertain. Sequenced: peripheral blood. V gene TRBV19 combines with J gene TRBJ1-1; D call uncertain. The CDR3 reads CASSIDSYTEAFF. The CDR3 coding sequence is TGTGCCAGTAGTATAGACAGTTACACTGAAGCTTTCTTT. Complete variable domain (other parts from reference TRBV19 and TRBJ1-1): DGGITQSPKYLFRKEGQNVTLSCEQNLNHDAMYWYRQDPGQGLRLIYYSQIVNDFQKGDIAEGYSVSREKKESFPLTVTSAQKNPTAFYLCASSIDSYTEAFFGQGTRLTVV.